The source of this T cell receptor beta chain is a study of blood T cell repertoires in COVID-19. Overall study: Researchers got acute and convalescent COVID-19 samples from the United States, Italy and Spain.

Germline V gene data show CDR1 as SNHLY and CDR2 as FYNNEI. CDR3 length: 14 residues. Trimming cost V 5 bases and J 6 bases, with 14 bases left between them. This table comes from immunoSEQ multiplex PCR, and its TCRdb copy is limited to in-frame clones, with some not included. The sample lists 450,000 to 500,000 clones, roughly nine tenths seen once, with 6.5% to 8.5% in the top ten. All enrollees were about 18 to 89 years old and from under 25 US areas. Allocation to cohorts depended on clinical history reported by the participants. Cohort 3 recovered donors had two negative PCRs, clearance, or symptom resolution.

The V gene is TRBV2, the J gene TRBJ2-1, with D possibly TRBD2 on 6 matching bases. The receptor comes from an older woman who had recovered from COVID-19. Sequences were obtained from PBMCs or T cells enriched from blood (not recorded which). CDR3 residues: CASSQEGYRNEQFF. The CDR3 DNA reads TGTGCCAGCAGTCAGGAGGGGTATCGCAATGAGCAGTTCTTC.